The sequence of this TCR beta chain was determined in a study of regulatory T cells in long-lasting Graves disease. The V end was cut by 2 bases, the J end by 12 bases, with 5 bases between. CDR3 length equals 10 residues. Germline-derived CDR1 and CDR2 are MNHNS and SASEGT. In building TCR beta libraries, iRepertoire HTBI primers were used together with Arm-PCR of CDR3 regions. TCRdb fed the multiplex PCR reads into MiXCR, producing one record per CDR3 protein. The sample has fewer than 550,000 distinct CDR3 sequences; about 16% are singletons. Overall study results and limits: Accuracy might have suffered from few samples.

The time point here: newly diagnosed GD, antithyroid drugs for less than 3 months. PBMCs provided the RNA from which the TCR library was made. As for this clonotype: Its specificity is not known.

The same data also went into a second study, on T cells in Graves' hyperthyroidism and ophthalmopathy.

This specimen consisted of peripheral blood mononuclear cells (PBMCs), obtained at new diagnosis, from a patient treated with antithyroid drugs. The chain carries TRBV6-1 and TRBJ1-5; no firm D call. The origin of this receptor is a woman aged 35 to 59 with Graves disease. In nucleotides, the CDR3 is TGTGCCAGCAGTGAAATCAACCAGCATTTT. This codes for CASSEINQHF.